Listed below are T cell receptor beta chains from one sample, sequenced in a study of OX40 agonist ivuxolimab in advanced cancers. Clones were read by immunoSEQ multiplex PCR, and TCRdb kept only the in-frame ones, dropping some. The profile covers some 75,000 clones, with roughly 80% appearing a single time and 2% to 2.5% taken by the ten largest. The specimen comprised CD4+ or CD8+ T cells sorted from blood, sampled in a trial of the OX40 agonist ivuxolimab. The source is an adult with an advanced solid tumor such as melanoma, head and neck, liver or kidney cancer. Both conserved end residues are part of each CDR3. D genes are given only for firm matches. Clone size is shown for a subset of rows, as once, few, many or a class of expanded clone.

clone_size: .
j_call: TRBJ2-7
v_call: TRBV7-2
d_call: .
cdr3_aa: CASSQTTESYEQYF
cdr3_nt: TGTGCCAGCAGCCAAACCACGGAAAGCTACGAGCAGTACTTC

clone_size: once
j_call: TRBJ1-5
v_call: TRBV5-1
d_call: .
cdr3_aa: CASSLDSYSNQPQHF
cdr3_nt: TGCGCCAGCAGCTTGGACAGCTATAGCAATCAGCCCCAGCATTTT

clone_size: .
j_call: TRBJ2-7
v_call: TRBV4-1
d_call: TRBD2
cdr3_aa: CASSLIAGGSYEQYF
cdr3_nt: TGCGCCAGCAGCCTCATAGCGGGGGGCTCCTACGAGCAGTACTTC

clone_size: .
j_call: TRBJ1-1
v_call: TRBV5-1
d_call: TRBD1
cdr3_aa: CASSPNTGERTEAFF
cdr3_nt: TGCGCCAGCAGCCCAAACACAGGGGAGAGAACTGAAGCTTTCTTT

clone_size: .
j_call: TRBJ2-7
v_call: TRBV28
d_call: TRBD2
cdr3_aa: CASRSGGAGLAGPGYEQYF
cdr3_nt: TGTGCCAGCAGATCAGGGGGCGCGGGACTAGCGGGTCCGGGCTACGAGCAGTACTTC

clone_size: .
j_call: TRBJ1-2
v_call: TRBV4-1
d_call: TRBD1
cdr3_aa: CASSQPTGAFNYGYTF
cdr3_nt: TGCGCCAGCAGCCAACCGACAGGGGCGTTCAACTATGGCTACACCTTC

clone_size: .
j_call: TRBJ2-5
v_call: TRBV5-1
d_call: .
cdr3_aa: CASNSQGKETQYF
cdr3_nt: TGCGCCAGCAACTCACAGGGAAAAGAGACCCAGTACTTC

clone_size: .
j_call: TRBJ2-3
v_call: TRBV5-1
d_call: .
cdr3_aa: CASSLASSTDTQYF
cdr3_nt: TGCGCCAGCAGCTTGGCTAGCAGCACAGATACGCAGTATTTT

clone_size: .
j_call: TRBJ1-3
v_call: TRBV19
d_call: .
cdr3_aa: CASSIRGTGNTIYF
cdr3_nt: TGTGCCAGTAGTATAAGGGGTACAGGAAACACCATATATTTT

clone_size: .
j_call: TRBJ2-1
v_call: TRBV4-2
d_call: .
cdr3_aa: CASSQGGSWNEQFF
cdr3_nt: TGTGCCAGCAGCCAAGGAGGGAGCTGGAATGAGCAGTTCTTC

clone_size: .
j_call: TRBJ2-1
v_call: TRBV7-9
d_call: .
cdr3_aa: CASSLGTRGSYNEQFF
cdr3_nt: TGTGCCAGCAGCCTAGGTACGAGGGGTTCCTACAATGAGCAGTTCTTC

clone_size: .
j_call: TRBJ2-7
v_call: TRBV28
d_call: .
cdr3_aa: CASTRGVLNSYEQYF
cdr3_nt: TGTGCCAGCACCCGAGGGGTTCTGAACTCCTACGAGCAGTACTTC

clone_size: .
j_call: TRBJ2-2
v_call: TRBV5-4
d_call: TRBD2
cdr3_aa: CASSLVPSGNTGELFF
cdr3_nt: TGTGCCAGCAGCTTGGTGCCTAGCGGTAACACCGGGGAGCTGTTTTTT

clone_size: .
j_call: TRBJ1-4
v_call: TRBV25-1
d_call: TRBD1
cdr3_aa: CASMAGGASNEKLFF
cdr3_nt: TGTGCCAGCATGGCAGGGGGCGCGTCTAATGAAAAACTGTTTTTT

clone_size: .
j_call: TRBJ2-7
v_call: TRBV4-3
d_call: .
cdr3_aa: CASSRSIADPSYEQYF
cdr3_nt: TGCGCCAGCAGCCGATCCATAGCGGACCCCTCCTACGAGCAGTACTTC

clone_size: .
j_call: TRBJ2-1
v_call: TRBV11-2
d_call: .
cdr3_aa: CASSLGSGNEQFF
cdr3_nt: TGTGCCAGCAGCTTAGGTTCCGGCAATGAGCAGTTCTTC

clone_size: .
j_call: TRBJ2-3
v_call: TRBV4-3
d_call: TRBD2
cdr3_aa: CASSQDEGLASDTQYF
cdr3_nt: TGCGCCAGCAGCCAAGATGAGGGACTAGCGTCAGATACGCAGTATTTT

clone_size: .
j_call: TRBJ1-2
v_call: TRBV6-5
d_call: .
cdr3_aa: CASSYSPPTLYGYTF
cdr3_nt: TGTGCCAGCAGTTACTCGCCACCTACACTCTATGGCTACACCTTC

clone_size: .
j_call: TRBJ2-3
v_call: TRBV30
d_call: .
cdr3_aa: CACSMGRRVDTQYF
cdr3_nt: TGTGCCTGCTCTATGGGACGGAGAGTAGATACGCAGTATTTT

clone_size: .
j_call: TRBJ1-1
v_call: TRBV28
d_call: TRBD1
cdr3_aa: CASSLPGTGGFAFF
cdr3_nt: TGTGCCAGCAGTTTACCAGGGACAGGGGGCTTCGCTTTCTTT

clone_size: .
j_call: TRBJ1-4
v_call: TRBV6-5
d_call: .
cdr3_aa: CASSSAGTNEKLFF
cdr3_nt: TGTGCCAGCAGTTCAGCAGGGACTAATGAAAAACTGTTTTTT

clone_size: .
j_call: TRBJ2-2
v_call: TRBV12-5
d_call: TRBD1
cdr3_aa: CASSRGYSGELFF
cdr3_nt: TGTGCTAGTAGCAGGGGGTATTCCGGGGAGCTGTTTTTT

clone_size: .
j_call: TRBJ1-3
v_call: TRBV28
d_call: TRBD1
cdr3_aa: CASSLGTGAGNTIYF
cdr3_nt: TGTGCCAGCAGTTTAGGGACAGGGGCTGGAAACACCATATATTTT

clone_size: .
j_call: TRBJ2-3
v_call: TRBV16
d_call: .
cdr3_aa: CASSQSASDTQYF
cdr3_nt: TGTGCCAGCAGCCAATCGGCATCAGATACGCAGTATTTT

clone_size: .
j_call: TRBJ2-5
v_call: TRBV4-3
d_call: .
cdr3_aa: CASSQGNAGETQYF
cdr3_nt: TGCGCCAGCAGCCAAGGTAACGCAGGAGAGACCCAGTACTTC

clone_size: .
j_call: TRBJ2-2
v_call: TRBV5-5
d_call: TRBD1
cdr3_aa: CASSTTGGQAGELFF
cdr3_nt: TGTGCCAGCAGCACCACAGGGGGCCAGGCCGGGGAGCTGTTTTTT

clone_size: once
j_call: TRBJ2-6
v_call: TRBV9
d_call: .
cdr3_aa: CASSVQTGANVLTF
cdr3_nt: TGTGCCAGCAGCGTTCAAACTGGGGCCAACGTCCTGACTTTC

clone_size: .
j_call: TRBJ2-7
v_call: TRBV28
d_call: TRBD2
cdr3_aa: CASSPRLAGSSYEQYF
cdr3_nt: TGTGCCAGCAGTCCCCGACTAGCGGGAAGCTCCTACGAGCAGTACTTC

clone_size: once
j_call: TRBJ2-5
v_call: TRBV5-6
d_call: .
cdr3_aa: CASSLGIDRNQETQYF
cdr3_nt: TGTGCCAGCAGCTTAGGGATCGACAGAAACCAAGAGACCCAGTACTTC